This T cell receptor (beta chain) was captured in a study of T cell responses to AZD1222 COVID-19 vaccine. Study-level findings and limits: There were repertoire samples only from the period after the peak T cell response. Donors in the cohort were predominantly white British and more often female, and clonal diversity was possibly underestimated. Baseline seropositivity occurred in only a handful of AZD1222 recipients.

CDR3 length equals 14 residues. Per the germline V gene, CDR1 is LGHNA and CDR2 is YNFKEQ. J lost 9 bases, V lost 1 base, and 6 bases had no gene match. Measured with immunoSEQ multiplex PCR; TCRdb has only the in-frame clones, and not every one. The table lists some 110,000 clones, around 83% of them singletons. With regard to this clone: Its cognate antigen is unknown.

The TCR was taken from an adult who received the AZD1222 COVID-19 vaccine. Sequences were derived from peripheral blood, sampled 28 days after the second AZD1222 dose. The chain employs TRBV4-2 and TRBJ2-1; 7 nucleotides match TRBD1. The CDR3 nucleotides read TGTGCCAGCAGCCAAGTGGCAGGGGGTGGTGAGCAGTTCTTC. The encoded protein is CASSQVAGGGEQFF.